The 24 T cell receptor beta chains given below trace back to one sample, sequenced in a study of Ad26.COV2.S vaccination and SARS-CoV-2 variants. Clones were sequenced by immunoSEQ multiplex PCR, and TCRdb holds only the in-frame ones, with some missing. The sample has around 350,000 clones; roughly nine tenths are singletons. Sequenced here: peripheral blood, sampled after recovery from COVID-19. The source is a human donor who had recovered from COVID-19.

The rearrangement uses TRBV28 and TRBJ1-5; tentatively, D is TRBD1 (6 bases). With 2 bases removed from V and 7 bases from J, the gap between germline ends came to 15 bases. CDR3 length: 15 amino acids. Germline loops: CDR1 MDHEN, CDR2 SYDVKM. The CDR3, as DNA: TGTGCCAGCAGTTTAGCGGGGGCGCCTATACAGCCCCAGCATTTT. It encodes CASSLAGAPIQPQHF.

The rearrangement uses TRBV6-1 and TRBJ2-7; D may be TRBD2 (6 bases). The CDR3 sequence is 15 residues long. V shed 2 bases and J shed 3 bases, with 14 bases lying between them. Germline CDR1 reads MNHNS; CDR2 reads SASEGT. CDR3 bases: TGTGCCAGCAGTGAACCCTTGGAGGGAGACTACGAGCAGTACTTC. As protein: CASSEPLEGDYEQYF.

This clone has a handful of counts. The rearrangement joins TRBV2 to TRBJ1-5; 7 nucleotides match TRBD1. The CDR3 is made up of 14 amino acids. CDR1 and CDR2 from the germline V gene are SNHLY and FYNNEI. V was clipped by 3 bases and J by 7 bases; unmatched bases: 6. The CDR3 here is CASSDRGKLQPQHF. Here the CDR3 DNA reads TGTGCCAGCAGTGACAGGGGGAAATTGCAGCCCCAGCATTTT.

This clone came up once. This chain links TRBV6-2 or TRBV6-3 with TRBJ2-1; D not resolved. The CDR3 spans 14 residues. V lost 0 bases and J lost 8, with 11 bases in between. Germline lookup yields CDR1 MNHEY and CDR2 SVGEGT. In nucleotides, the CDR3 is TGTGCCAGCAGTTACTCTGTAGCCCGACATGAGCAGTTCTTC. This encodes CASSYSVARHEQFF.

The chain uses TRBV3-1 (or the pseudogene TRBV3-2) and TRBJ2-4, with a weak D call TRBD1 (5 bases). V lost 3 bases and J lost 1, with 22 bases in between. The CDR3 runs 19 residues. Germline V gene sequence: CDR1 LGHDT, CDR2 YNNKEL (reference sequence). As DNA, the CDR3 is TGTGCCAGCAGCCATGCGTCGGGCAGGGAAAGTGAGGCCAAAAACATTCAGTACTTC. Translation gives CASSHASGRESEAKNIQYF.

The chain recombines TRBV7-9 with TRBJ2-3; perhaps D is TRBD1 or TRBD2 (6 bases each). Trimming left V 5 bases short and J 10 bases short, with 13 bases between. Germline V gene sequence: CDR1 SEHNR, CDR2 FQNEAQ (reference sequence). The CDR3 sequence is 12 residues long. The CDR3 DNA reads TGTGCCAGCAGCCCCGGGGGCGGAGCGCAGTATTTT. Amino acid sequence: CASSPGGGAQYF.

The gene calls are TRBV13 and TRBJ2-2; D tentatively reads TRBD1 or TRBD2 (6 bases each). The CDR3 is 14 amino acids. Between the trimmed V and J ends, which lost 2 bases and 7 bases, there was a span of 11 bases. Per the germline V gene, CDR1 is PRHDT and CDR2 is FYEKMQ (reference sequence). The CDR3 reads CASSLRGESGELFF. CDR3 bases: TGTGCCAGCAGCTTAAGGGGGGAGAGCGGGGAGCTGTTTTTT.

V usage is TRBV19 and J usage is TRBJ1-1; TRBD1 matches at 7 bases. Germline CDR1 and CDR2: LNHDA and SQIVND (reference sequence). This CDR3 spans 14 amino acids. Trimming cost V 2 bases and J 5 bases; bases outside gene matches: 5. The CDR3 nucleotides are TGTGCCAGTAGTATATCAGGGGGTCGGACTGAAGCTTTCTTT. Amino acids: CASSISGGRTEAFF.

The chain couples TRBV27 to TRBJ2-3; D possibly matches TRBD1 or TRBD2 (5 bases each). Trimming cost V 2 bases and J 2 bases, with 20 bases left between them. Per germline, CDR1 MNHEY and CDR2 SMNVEV (reference sequence). The CDR3 sequence is 18 residues long. The CDR3 here is CASSLMYGTKKDTDTQYF. CDR3 sequence (DNA): TGTGCCAGCAGTTTAATGTACGGGACCAAAAAAGACACAGATACGCAGTATTTT.

The chain has TRBV5-1 and TRBJ1-1; D may be TRBD1 (5 bases). The CDR3 is made up of 14 amino acids. Trimming shortened V by 0 bases and J by 3 bases, and 9 bases separated the two germline ends. The germline gives CDR1 SGHRS, CDR2 YFSETQ. CDR3 nucleotides: TGCGCCAGCAGCTTGGATGGGGGAGACACTGAAGCTTTCTTT. It encodes CASSLDGGDTEAFF.

The chain combines TRBV27 with TRBJ1-5; maybe TRBD1 (6 bases). Germline CDR1 is MNHEY and CDR2 is SMNVEV (reference sequence). This CDR3 region has 15 residues. Trimming left V 3 bases short and J 5 bases short, with 14 bases between. The CDR3 bases are TGTGCCAGCAGTTTTTCACGCGGGGGCGATCAGCCCCAGCATTTT. Its translation is CASSFSRGGDQPQHF.

J is TRBJ2-2 and V is TRBV10-3; tentative D call: TRBD1 (6 bases). This CDR3 is 15 amino acids long. V dropped 5 bases and J dropped 1 base, with 11 bases sitting between them. Germline CDR1 ENHRY, CDR2 SYGVKD. This chain's CDR3 is CAISSGHMNTGELFF. Written as DNA, the CDR3 is TGTGCCATCAGTTCGGGACACATGAACACCGGGGAGCTGTTTTTT.

This chain links TRBV5-4 with TRBJ1-1, with D hard to call. CDR3 size: 15 residues. With 4 bases removed from V and 1 base from J, the gap between germline ends came to 14 bases. Germline CDR1 reads SGHNT; CDR2 reads YYREEE (reference sequence). The CDR3 spells CASSPSGRGNTEAFF. CDR3 bases: TGTGCCAGCAGCCCCTCGGGGAGAGGGAACACTGAAGCTTTCTTT.

CDR3 protein: CASSAVGETQYF. The CDR3 nucleotides are TGTGCCAGCAGCGCTGTGGGGGAGACCCAGTACTTC. This rearrangement joins TRBV9 to TRBJ2-5; no firm D call. This CDR3 region has 12 residues. Trimming pared 3 bases from V and 5 bases from J, leaving 8 bases between. Looked up from germline, CDR1 is SGDLS and CDR2 is YYNGEE. The full variable domain, completed using reference TRBV9 and TRBJ2-5, is DSGVTQTPKHLITATGQRVTLRCSPRSGDLSVYWYQQSLDQGLQFLIQYYNGEERAKGNILERFSAQQFPDLHSELNLSSLELGDSALYFCASSAVGETQYFGPGTRLLVL.

This sequence joins TRBV6-2 or TRBV6-3 and TRBJ1-1; 8 bases line up with TRBD1. The V and J ends lost 2 bases and 11 bases, in that order; junction bases with no gene match: 13. This CDR3 comprises 15 residues. Germline V gives CDR1 MNHEY, CDR2 SVGEGT. CDR3 nucleotide sequence: TGTGCCAGCAGTTACGTGGCAGGGGGCAATTCGAGGGCTTTCTTT. This encodes CASSYVAGGNSRAFF.

V is TRBV7-9 and J is TRBJ2-7; TRBD1 matches 7 bases. This CDR3 comprises 16 residues. V shed 4 bases, J shed 4 bases, and the junction held 13 bases outside the gene matches. The germline V gene has CDR1 SEHNR and CDR2 FQNEAQ (reference sequence). The CDR3: CASSYEGGQKLYEQYF. CDR3 sequence (DNA): TGTGCCAGCAGCTACGAAGGGGGACAGAAACTTTACGAGCAGTACTTC.

The V and J genes are TRBV6-5 and TRBJ2-3, with unresolved D. Per the germline V gene, CDR1 is MNHEY and CDR2 is SVGAGI. The CDR3 loop spans 11 amino acids. V was pared by 11 bases and J by 3 bases, with 9 bases between. CDR3 residues: CALHGTDTQYF. DNA for the CDR3: TGTGCCCTCCACGGGACAGATACGCAGTATTTT.

This rearrangement joins TRBV6-6 to TRBJ1-1; no definite D call. This CDR3 contains 12 residues. From germline, CDR1 is MNHNY and CDR2 SVGAGI (reference sequence). V lost 7 bases and J lost 8, with 14 bases in between. The CDR3 DNA reads TGTGCCAGCACCGACTGGACGGAAGAAGCTTTCTTT. Protein: CASTDWTEEAFF.

The chain combines TRBV3-1 (or the pseudogene TRBV3-2) with TRBJ1-5, with a possible D match to TRBD1 (6 bases). Germline lookup yields CDR1 LGHDT and CDR2 YNNKEL (reference sequence). This CDR3 is built from 14 residues. Deletions cut 1 base from V and 7 bases from J, with 11 bases between. The CDR3 loop is CASSQGGLTQPQHF. In nucleotides, the CDR3 is TGTGCCAGCAGCCAAGGGGGGCTTACGCAGCCCCAGCATTTT.

The J gene is TRBJ2-1, the V gene TRBV6-5; no definite D call. CDR3 length: 13 residues. CDR1 and CDR2 (germline): MNHEY, SVGAGI. V lost 4 bases and J lost 4, with 8 bases in between. The CDR3 loop reads CASSFGSYNEQFF. The CDR3 bases are TGTGCCAGCAGTTTCGGGTCTTACAATGAGCAGTTCTTC.

The chain's CDR3 is CASSGGTSGGLSSYEQYF. The CDR3 region has the DNA TGTGCCAGCAGTGGAGGGACTAGCGGGGGGCTGAGCTCCTACGAGCAGTACTTC. J is TRBJ2-7 and V is TRBV2, with 15 positions matching TRBD2. The junction had 7 bases not matched to a gene; V was cut back by 4 bases and J by 0 bases. The CDR3 covers 18 residues. Germline CDR1 reads SNHLY; CDR2 reads FYNNEI. Together with reference TRBV2 and TRBJ2-7, the CDR3 gives the full variable domain: EPEVTQTPSHQVTQMGQEVILRCVPISNHLYFYWYRQILGQKVEFLVSFYNNEISEKSEIFDDQFSVERPDGSNFTLKIRSTKLEDSAMYFCASSGGTSGGLSSYEQYFGPGTRLTVT.

The J gene is TRBJ1-2, the V gene TRBV27; tentatively, D is TRBD1 (5 bases). V was clipped by 3 bases and J by 4 bases, with 15 bases between them. Looked up from germline, CDR1 is MNHEY and CDR2 is SMNVEV (reference sequence). CDR3 size: 15 residues. CDR3 sequence reads: CASSFLDAGTYGYTF. Written as DNA, the CDR3 is TGTGCCAGCAGTTTTCTAGATGCAGGGACCTATGGCTACACCTTC.

V and J are TRBV4-3 and TRBJ2-1; 7 bases map to TRBD2. Germline V lookup: CDR1 LGHNA, CDR2 YSLEER. V was pared by 0 bases and J by 4 bases, with 6 bases of the junction left unmatched. The CDR3 is 16 residues long. In nucleotides, the CDR3 is TGCGCCAGCAGCCAAGATTCCGGGGGGTATTACAATGAGCAGTTCTTC. Residues: CASSQDSGGYYNEQFF.

The rearrangement links TRBV7-8 to TRBJ2-4; no reliable D call. This CDR3 spans 11 amino acids. Deletions cut 7 bases from V and 6 bases from J, with 7 bases between. Germline loops: CDR1 SGHVS, CDR2 FQNEAQ. The CDR3 nucleotides read TGTGCCAGCACCGACGGAAACATTCAGTACTTC. Amino acid sequence: CASTDGNIQYF.